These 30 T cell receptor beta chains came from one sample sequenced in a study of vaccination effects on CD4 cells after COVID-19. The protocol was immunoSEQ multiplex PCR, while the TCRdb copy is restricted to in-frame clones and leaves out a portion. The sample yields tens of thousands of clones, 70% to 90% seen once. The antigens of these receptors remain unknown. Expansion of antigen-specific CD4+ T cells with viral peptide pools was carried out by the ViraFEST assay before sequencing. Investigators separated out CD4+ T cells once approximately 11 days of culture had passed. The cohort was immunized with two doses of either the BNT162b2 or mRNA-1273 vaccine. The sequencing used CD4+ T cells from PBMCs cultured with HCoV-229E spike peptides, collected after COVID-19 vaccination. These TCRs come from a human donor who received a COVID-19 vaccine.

The CDR3 DNA reads as TGTGCCTGGAGTGTACAATTAGCTAACTATGGCTACACCTTC. Translation: CAWSVQLANYGYTF. The chain links TRBV30 to TRBJ1-2; no definite D call. The CDR3 is 14 residues long. The germline V gene has CDR1 GTSNPN and CDR2 SVGIG (reference sequence). V was cut by 0 bases and J by 0 bases, with 8 bases left in between.

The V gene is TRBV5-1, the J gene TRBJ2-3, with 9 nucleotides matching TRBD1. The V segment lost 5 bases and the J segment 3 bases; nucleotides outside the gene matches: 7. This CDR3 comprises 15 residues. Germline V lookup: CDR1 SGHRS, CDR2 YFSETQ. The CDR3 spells CASRRTGETTDTQYF. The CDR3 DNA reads TGCGCCAGCAGACGGACAGGGGAAACGACAGATACGCAGTATTTT.

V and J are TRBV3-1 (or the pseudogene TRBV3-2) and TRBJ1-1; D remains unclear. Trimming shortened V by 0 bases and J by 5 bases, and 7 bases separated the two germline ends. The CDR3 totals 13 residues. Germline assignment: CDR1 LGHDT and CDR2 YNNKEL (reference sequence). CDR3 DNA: TGTGCCAGCAGCCAAGATATGGGGACTGAAGCTTTCTTT. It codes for CASSQDMGTEAFF.

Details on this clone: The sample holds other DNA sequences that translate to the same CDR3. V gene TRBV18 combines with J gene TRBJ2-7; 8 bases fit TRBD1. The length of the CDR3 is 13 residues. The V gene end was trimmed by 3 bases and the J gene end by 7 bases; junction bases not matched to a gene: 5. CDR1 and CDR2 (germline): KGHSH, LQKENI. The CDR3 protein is CASSPLDRGEQYV. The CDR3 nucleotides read TGTGCCAGCTCACCCCTTGACAGGGGAGAGCAGTACGTC.

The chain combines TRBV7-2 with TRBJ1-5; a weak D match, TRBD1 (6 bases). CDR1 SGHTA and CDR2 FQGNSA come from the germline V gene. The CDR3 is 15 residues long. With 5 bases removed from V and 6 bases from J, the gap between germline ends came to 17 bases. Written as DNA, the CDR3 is TGTGCCAGCAGCCCCTACCTCGGACAGAGTCAGCCCCAGCATTTT. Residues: CASSPYLGQSQPQHF.

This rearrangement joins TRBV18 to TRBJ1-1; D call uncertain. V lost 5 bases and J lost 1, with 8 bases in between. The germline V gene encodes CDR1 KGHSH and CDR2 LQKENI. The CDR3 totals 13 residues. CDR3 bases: TGTGCCAGCTCAACCGACCGGAACACTGAAGCTTTCTTT. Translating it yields CASSTDRNTEAFF.

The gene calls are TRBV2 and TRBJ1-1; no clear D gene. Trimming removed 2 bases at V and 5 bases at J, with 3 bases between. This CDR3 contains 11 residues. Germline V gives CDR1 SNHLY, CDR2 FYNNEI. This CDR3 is CASSEMTEAFF. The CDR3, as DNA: TGTGCCAGCAGTGAAATGACTGAAGCTTTCTTT.

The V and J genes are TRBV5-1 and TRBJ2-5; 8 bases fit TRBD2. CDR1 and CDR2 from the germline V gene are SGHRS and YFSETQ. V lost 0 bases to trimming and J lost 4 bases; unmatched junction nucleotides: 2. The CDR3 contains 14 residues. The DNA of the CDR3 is TGCGCCAGCAGCTTGGGGACTAGCACAGAGACCCAGTACTTC. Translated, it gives CASSLGTSTETQYF.

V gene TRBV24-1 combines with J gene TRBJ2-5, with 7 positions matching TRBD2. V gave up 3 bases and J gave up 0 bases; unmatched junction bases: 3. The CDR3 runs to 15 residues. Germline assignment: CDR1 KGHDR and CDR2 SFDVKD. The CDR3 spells CATSDPRGNQETQYF. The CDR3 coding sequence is TGTGCCACCAGTGATCCGCGGGGGAACCAAGAGACCCAGTACTTC.

CDR3 amino acids: CASRDSEKLFF. CDR3 bases: TGTGCCAGTAGGGACAGTGAAAAACTGTTTTTT. The chain has TRBV19 and TRBJ1-4; TRBD1 is a possible D gene (6 bases). The CDR3 covers 11 residues. The germline V gene encodes CDR1 LNHDA and CDR2 SQIVND (reference sequence). V dropped 6 bases and J dropped 7 bases, with 6 bases sitting between them.

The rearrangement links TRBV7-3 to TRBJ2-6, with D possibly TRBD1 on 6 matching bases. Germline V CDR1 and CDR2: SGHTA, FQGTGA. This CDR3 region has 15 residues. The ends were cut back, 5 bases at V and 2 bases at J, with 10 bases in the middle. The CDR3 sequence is CASSQSGAGANVLTF. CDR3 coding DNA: TGTGCCAGCAGCCAATCAGGGGCTGGGGCCAACGTCCTGACTTTC.

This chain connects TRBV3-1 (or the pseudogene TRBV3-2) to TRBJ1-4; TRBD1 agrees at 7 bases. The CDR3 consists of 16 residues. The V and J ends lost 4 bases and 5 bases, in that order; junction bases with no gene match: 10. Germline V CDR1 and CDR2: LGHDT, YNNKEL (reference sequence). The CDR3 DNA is TGTGCCAGCAGCCGACTCGTCGGGACAGCCAATGAAAAACTGTTTTTT. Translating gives CASSRLVGTANEKLFF.

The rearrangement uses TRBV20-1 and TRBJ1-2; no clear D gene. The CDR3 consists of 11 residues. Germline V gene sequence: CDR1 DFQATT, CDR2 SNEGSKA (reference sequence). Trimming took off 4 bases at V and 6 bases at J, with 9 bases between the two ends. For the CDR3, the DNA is TGCAGTGCTACATTAGTAAATGGCTACACCTTC. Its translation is CSATLVNGYTF.

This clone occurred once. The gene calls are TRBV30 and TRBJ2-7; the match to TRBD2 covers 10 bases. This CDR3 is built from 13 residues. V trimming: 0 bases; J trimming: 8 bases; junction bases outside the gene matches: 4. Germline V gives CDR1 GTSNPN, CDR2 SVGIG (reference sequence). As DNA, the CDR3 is TGTGCCTGGAGTGTTTCTAGCGGGGGAAAGCAGTACGTC. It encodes CAWSVSSGGKQYV.

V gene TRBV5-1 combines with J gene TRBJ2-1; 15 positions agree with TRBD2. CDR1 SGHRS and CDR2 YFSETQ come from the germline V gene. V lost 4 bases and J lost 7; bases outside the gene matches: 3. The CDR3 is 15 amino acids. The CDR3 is CASSPGTSGGNEQFF. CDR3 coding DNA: TGCGCCAGCAGCCCTGGGACTAGCGGGGGGAATGAGCAGTTCTTC. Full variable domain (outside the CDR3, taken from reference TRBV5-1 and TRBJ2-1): KAGVTQTPRYLIKTRGQQVTLSCSPISGHRSVSWYQQTPGQGLQFLFEYFSETQRNKGNFPGRFSGRQFSNSRSEMNVSTLELGDSALYLCASSPGTSGGNEQFFGPGTRLTVL.

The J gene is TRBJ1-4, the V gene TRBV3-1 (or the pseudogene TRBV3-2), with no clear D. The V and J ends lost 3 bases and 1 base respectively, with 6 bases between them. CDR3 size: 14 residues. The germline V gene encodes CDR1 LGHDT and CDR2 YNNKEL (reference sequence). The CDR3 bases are TGTGCCAGCAGCCAGAGAATAACTAATGAAAAACTGTTTTTT. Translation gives CASSQRITNEKLFF.

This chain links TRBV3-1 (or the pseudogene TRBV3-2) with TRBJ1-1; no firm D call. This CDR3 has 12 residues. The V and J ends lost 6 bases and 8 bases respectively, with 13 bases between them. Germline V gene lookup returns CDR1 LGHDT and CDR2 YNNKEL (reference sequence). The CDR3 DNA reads TGTGCCAGCAGGCCCAACCGGGGAGAAGCTTTCTTT. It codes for CASRPNRGEAFF.

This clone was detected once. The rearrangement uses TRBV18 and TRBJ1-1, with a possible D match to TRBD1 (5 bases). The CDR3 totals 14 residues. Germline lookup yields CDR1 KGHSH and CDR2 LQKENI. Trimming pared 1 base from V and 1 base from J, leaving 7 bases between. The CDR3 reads CASSPQGTNTEAFF. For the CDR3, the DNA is TGTGCCAGCTCACCACAGGGGACGAACACTGAAGCTTTCTTT.

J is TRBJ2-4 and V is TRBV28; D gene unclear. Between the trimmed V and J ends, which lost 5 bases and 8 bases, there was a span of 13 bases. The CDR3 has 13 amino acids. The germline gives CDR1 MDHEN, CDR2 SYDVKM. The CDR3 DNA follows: TGTGCCAGCAGTATGGACGGATTAGACATTCAGTACTTC. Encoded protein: CASSMDGLDIQYF.

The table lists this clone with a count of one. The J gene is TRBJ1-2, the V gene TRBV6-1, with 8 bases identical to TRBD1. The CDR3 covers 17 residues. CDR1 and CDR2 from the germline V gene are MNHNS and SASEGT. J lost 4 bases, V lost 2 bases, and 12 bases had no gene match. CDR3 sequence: CASSELDQPGQVYGYTF. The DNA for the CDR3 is TGTGCCAGCAGTGAACTAGATCAACCGGGACAGGTCTATGGCTACACCTTC.

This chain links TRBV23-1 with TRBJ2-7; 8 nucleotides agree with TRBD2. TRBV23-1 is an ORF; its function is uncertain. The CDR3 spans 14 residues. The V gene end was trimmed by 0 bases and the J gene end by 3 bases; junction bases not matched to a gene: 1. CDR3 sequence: CASSQSREGYEQYV. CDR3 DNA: TGCGCCAGCAGTCAATCACGGGAGGGCTACGAGCAGTACGTC.

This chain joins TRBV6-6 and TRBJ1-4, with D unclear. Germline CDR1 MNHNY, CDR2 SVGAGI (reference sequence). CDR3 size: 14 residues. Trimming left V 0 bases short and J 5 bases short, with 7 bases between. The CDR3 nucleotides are TGTGCCAGCAGTTACTCTTTCGGGAATGAAAAACTGTTTTTT. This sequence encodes CASSYSFGNEKLFF.

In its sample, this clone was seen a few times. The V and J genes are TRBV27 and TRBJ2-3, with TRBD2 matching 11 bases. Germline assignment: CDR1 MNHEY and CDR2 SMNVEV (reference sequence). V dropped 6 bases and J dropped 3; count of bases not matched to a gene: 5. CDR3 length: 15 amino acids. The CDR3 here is CASSLTSGETDTQYF. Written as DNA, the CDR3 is TGTGCCAGCAGCCTGACTAGCGGGGAGACAGATACGCAGTATTTT.

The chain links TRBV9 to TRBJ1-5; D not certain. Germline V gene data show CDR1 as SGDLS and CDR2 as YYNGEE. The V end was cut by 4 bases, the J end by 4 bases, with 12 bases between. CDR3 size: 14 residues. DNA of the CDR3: TGTGCCAGCAGCACGGGATATTTTAATCAGCCCCAGCATTTT. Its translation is CASSTGYFNQPQHF.

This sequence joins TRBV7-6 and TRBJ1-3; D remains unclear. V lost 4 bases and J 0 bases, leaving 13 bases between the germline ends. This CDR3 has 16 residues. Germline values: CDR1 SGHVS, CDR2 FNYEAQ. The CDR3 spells CASSSNGPISGNTIYF. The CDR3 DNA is TGTGCCAGCAGCTCAAACGGGCCTATCTCTGGAAACACCATATATTTT.

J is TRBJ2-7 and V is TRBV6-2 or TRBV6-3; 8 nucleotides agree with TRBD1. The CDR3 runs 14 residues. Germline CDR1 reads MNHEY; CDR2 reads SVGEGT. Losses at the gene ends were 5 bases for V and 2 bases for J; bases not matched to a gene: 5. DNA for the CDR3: TGTGCCAGCAGTCAACGACAGGGGACCTACGAGCAGTACGTC. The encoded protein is CASSQRQGTYEQYV.

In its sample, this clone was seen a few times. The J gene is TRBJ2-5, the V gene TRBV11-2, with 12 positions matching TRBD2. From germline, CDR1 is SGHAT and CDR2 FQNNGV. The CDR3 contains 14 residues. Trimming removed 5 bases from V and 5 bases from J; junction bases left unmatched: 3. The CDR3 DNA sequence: TGTGCCAGCAGCCCTAGCGGGGGGGAGGAGACCCAGTACTTC. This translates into CASSPSGGEETQYF.

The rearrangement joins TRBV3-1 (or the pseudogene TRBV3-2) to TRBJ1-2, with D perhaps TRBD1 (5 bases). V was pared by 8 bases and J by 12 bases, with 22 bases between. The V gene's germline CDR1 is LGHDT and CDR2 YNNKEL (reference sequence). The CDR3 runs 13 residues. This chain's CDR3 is CASESRGIGIHTF. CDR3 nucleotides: TGTGCCAGCGAAAGTAGGGGCATCGGTATCCACACCTTC.

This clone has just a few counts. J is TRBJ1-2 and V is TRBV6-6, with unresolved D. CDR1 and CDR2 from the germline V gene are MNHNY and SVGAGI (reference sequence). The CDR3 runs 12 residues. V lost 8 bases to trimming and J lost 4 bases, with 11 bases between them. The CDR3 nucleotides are TGTGCCAGCGACATGGGGAGCTATGGCTACACCTTC. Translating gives CASDMGSYGYTF.

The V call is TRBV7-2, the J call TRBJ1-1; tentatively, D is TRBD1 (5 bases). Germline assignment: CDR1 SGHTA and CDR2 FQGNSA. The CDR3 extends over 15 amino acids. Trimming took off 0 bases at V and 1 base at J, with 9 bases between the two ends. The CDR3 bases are TGTGCCAGCAGCTTAGCGGGACCGAGGAACACTGAAGCTTTCTTT. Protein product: CASSLAGPRNTEAFF.